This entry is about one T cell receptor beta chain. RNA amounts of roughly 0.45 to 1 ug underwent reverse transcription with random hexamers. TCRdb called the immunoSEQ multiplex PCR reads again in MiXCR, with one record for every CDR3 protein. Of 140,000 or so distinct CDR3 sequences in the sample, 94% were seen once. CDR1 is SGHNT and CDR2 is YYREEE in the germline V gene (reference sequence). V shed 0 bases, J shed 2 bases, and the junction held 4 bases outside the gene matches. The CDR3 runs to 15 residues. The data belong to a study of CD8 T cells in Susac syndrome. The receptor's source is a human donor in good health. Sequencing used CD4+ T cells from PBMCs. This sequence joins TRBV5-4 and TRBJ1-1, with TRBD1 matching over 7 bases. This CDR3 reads CASSLERGLNTEAFF. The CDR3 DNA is TGTGCCAGCAGCTTGGAAAGGGGGCTTAACACTGAAGCTTTCTTT.